This T cell receptor (beta chain) stems from a study of T-cell reconstitution after alpha-beta-depleted transplantation in children. Study outcomes and limitations: After transplant, at about two months, alpha-beta T cells were reportedly derived from several hundred expanded graft clones. When one year had passed after transplant, most T-cell counts and diversity came from newly produced T cells.

Unique molecular identifiers were incorporated into the prepared TCRbeta library. TCRdb passed the PCR reads through MiXCR, listing each CDR3 protein once. The data show around 700,000 distinct CDR3 sequences, with about an eighth seen just once and approximately 0.8% held by the top ten. The sample holds a few counts of this clonotype. What it binds is not known. The receptor's source is a girl aged 2 to 10 with congenital amegakaryocytic thrombocytopenia, due to receive a stem cell transplant. The material was PBMCs, obtained before TCRalphabeta/CD19-depleted stem cell transplant.

This chain's CDR3 is CASSLDASGISQETQYF. For the CDR3, the DNA is TGCGCCAGCAGCTTGGATGCCAGCGGGATATCCCAAGAGACCCAGTACTTC. V gene TRBV5-1 combines with J gene TRBJ2-5, with 7 positions matching TRBD2. CDR1 SGHRS and CDR2 YFSETQ come from the germline V gene. The length of the CDR3 is 17 residues. The V segment lost 0 bases and the J segment 1 base; nucleotides outside the gene matches: 9. Based on the CDR3 plus reference TRBV5-1 and TRBJ2-5, the full variable domain is KAGVTQTPRYLIKTRGQQVTLSCSPISGHRSVSWYQQTPGQGLQFLFEYFSETQRNKGNFPGRFSGRQFSNSRSEMNVSTLELGDSALYLCASSLDASGISQETQYFGPGTRLLVL.